Below, one TCR beta chain is given with its context. The antigen is undetermined. The data are from a study of T cell repertoires in cytomegalovirus infection. Between the trimmed V and J ends, which lost 6 bases and 6 bases, there was a span of 12 bases. The germline V gene has CDR1 MNHEY and CDR2 SMNVEV (reference sequence). CDR3 length: 13 residues. TCRdb re-called the reads with MiXCR, one entry per CDR3 protein. Among hundreds of thousands of distinct CDR3 sequences listed, around 30% were seen once. This specimen was cultured PBMCs, taken from culture after CMV antigen stimulation. This chain uses TRBV27 with TRBJ2-1, with D perhaps TRBD2 (6 bases). This clonotype was obtained from a human donor in good health (CMV status not recorded). Some clones in this sample may be carry-over from other donors' samples. As DNA, the CDR3 is TGTGCCAGCAGGGAGGGGATCGGCAATGAGCAGTTCTTC. Its translation: CASREGIGNEQFF.